This note documents a single T cell receptor beta chain sequence. Its target is unknown. This sample stems from a study of cytomegalovirus exposure and HLA in healthy donors. Study-level findings and limits: Specificity of a few CMV-associated chains for CMV antigens was verified in vitro. Reports showed the classifier diagnosing cytomegalovirus status with high specificity and sensitivity.

The CDR3 is made up of 14 amino acids. In germline, CDR1 is SQVTM, CDR2 ANQGSEA. V dropped 2 bases and J dropped 2; count of bases not matched to a gene: 5. The data were produced by immunoSEQ multiplex PCR, yet TCRdb's version contains in-frame clones alone and is incomplete. The sample gives around 400,000 clones, 80% to 90% of which show up once; 0.83% is in the top ten. The sequence was obtained from a woman younger than 35 in good health and CMV-seronegative. This chain connects TRBV29-1 to TRBJ2-7; 8 bases fit TRBD2. The sequenced material came from PBMCs. The CDR3, as DNA: TGCAGCGTTGAACGTCTAGCGGGCACCTACGAGCAGTACTTC. Amino acid sequence: CSVERLAGTYEQYF.